This T cell receptor beta chain was identified during a study of PD-L1 blockade in urothelial cancer. Study overall: Blood samples had a median of 141,255 T cells.

In this sample, this clone turned up a few times. Time point indicated: pretreatment peripheral blood. Germline CDR1 reads SGHDT; CDR2 reads YYEEEE. V gave up 5 bases and J gave up 8 bases; unmatched junction bases: 2. The CDR3 totals 13 residues. The repertoire was sequenced with immunoSEQ multiplex PCR; TCRdb's copy has only in-frame clones and lacks some. The table shows under 100,000 clones, with around 90% occurring only once. This sequence joins TRBV5-6 and TRBJ1-6, with 9 bases aligning to TRBD1. The clonotype was recovered from a man aged 60 to 69 with urothelial cancer. This specimen consisted of PBMCs, obtained around atezolizumab (anti-PD-L1) treatment. For the CDR3, the DNA is TGTGCCAGCAGAGGGACAGGGTATTCACCCCTCCACTTT. Translated, it gives CASRGTGYSPLHF. The variable domain in full, with the rest retrieved from reference TRBV5-6 and TRBJ1-6, is DAGVTQSPTHLIKTRGQQVTLRCSPKSGHDTVSWYQQALGQGPQFIFQYYEEEERQRGNFPDRFSGHQFPNYSSELNVNALLLGDSALYLCASRGTGYSPLHFGNGTRLTVT.